This TCR beta chain was captured in a study of identical twins. Findings and caveats of the study: Abundant cord blood beta clonotypes carried fewer insertions; memory repertoires showed none.

This CDR3 spans 14 amino acids. V lost 6 bases to trimming and J lost 9 bases, with 18 bases between them. On this clonotype itself: Antigen specificity is unknown.

Healthy Caucasian individuals made up all the donors. Template switching, a step in the protocol, added a universal primer site, and cDNA carried unique molecular identifiers. TCRdb analysed the 5' RACE reads with MiXCR anew, one entry per CDR3 protein. This table holds under 1 million distinct CDR3 sequences, about 12% found once. These same records also appear under a second study, on yellow fever vaccine responses in identical twins. That work contributes: Reported findings indicate that twins' vaccine T cell responses seemed partially convergent, partially personalized.

The sequence was obtained from a woman aged 18-29 years in good health. The J gene is TRBJ2-1, the V gene TRBV12-3 or TRBV12-4; perhaps TRBD2 as D (5 bases). The material sequenced was PBMCs. The CDR3, as DNA: TGTGCCAGCAGCACCTCGACGCCCCGGGGTGAGCAGTTCTTC. Residues: CASSTSTPRGEQFF.